Presented here are 28 T cell receptor beta chains from one specimen sequenced in a study of blood T cells in healthy people across ages (dated by TCRdb to about 2015). The method was 5' RACE. Sequencing took place on an Illumina HiSeq 2500. A second PCR of roughly 7 to 12 cycles was run with a J-beta primer mix and a sample-barcoded 5' primer. TCRdb took the public reads, trimmed them with fastp at Q25, ran MiXCR for clone calling and kept in-frame beta chains. Rows are unified per CDR3 protein, each entry keeping the most common DNA and genes. Here the sample has about 1.7 million distinct CDR3 sequences; roughly 30% occur a single time. Roughly 8% of the sample is taken by the ten largest. The sample consisted of blood. The receptors were sampled from a woman aged 25-40 years in good health.

This clonotype was recorded at least ten times. This sequence joins TRBV4-3 and TRBJ1-2; D call uncertain. This CDR3 is 14 amino acids long. V lost 0 bases to trimming and J lost 3 bases, with 8 bases between them. Germline V CDR1 and CDR2: LGHNA, YSLEER. DNA of the CDR3: TGCGCCAGCAGCCAAGAGGTGGAGCACTATGGCTACACCTTC. It codes for CASSQEVEHYGYTF.

The V gene is TRBV12-3 or TRBV12-4, the J gene TRBJ1-5; 7 nucleotides match TRBD1. The length of the CDR3 is 12 residues. Trimming at V came to 6 bases and at J to 7 bases, leaving 3 bases not matched to a gene. CDR3 bases: TGTGCCAGCAGGGAGGGGGCGCAGCCCCAGCATTTT. This codes for CASREGAQPQHF.

This clonotype was detected ten times or more. This CDR3 is CASSFTGSSYEQYF. CDR3 nucleotides: TGCGCCAGCAGCTTTACAGGGAGCTCCTACGAGCAGTACTTC. This chain links TRBV5-1 with TRBJ2-7; D might be TRBD1 (6 bases). Germline loops: CDR1 SGHRS, CDR2 YFSETQ. The CDR3 loop spans 14 amino acids. The V end was cut by 2 bases, the J end by 0 bases, with 9 bases between.

The table lists this clonotype with a few counts. The chain carries TRBV10-3 and TRBJ2-1, with a weak D call TRBD1 (5 bases). Germline values: CDR1 ENHRY, CDR2 SYGVKD. The V end lost 2 bases, the J end lost 7 bases, and 12 bases lay between the germline ends. CDR3 length: 14 residues. DNA of the CDR3: TGTGCCATCAGTGAGGGACACAATTCAAATGAGCAGTTCTTC. This sequence encodes CAISEGHNSNEQFF.

The chain uses TRBV5-1 and TRBJ2-2; D gene unclear. The CDR3 totals 14 residues. The V end was cut by 5 bases, the J end by 1 base, with 9 bases between. Germline V gene sequence: CDR1 SGHRS, CDR2 YFSETQ. CDR3 amino acids: CASSFQVNTGELFF. The CDR3 nucleotides read TGCGCCAGCAGTTTTCAGGTGAACACCGGGGAGCTGTTTTTT. The whole variable domain, remainder taken from reference TRBV5-1 and TRBJ2-2, is KAGVTQTPRYLIKTRGQQVTLSCSPISGHRSVSWYQQTPGQGLQFLFEYFSETQRNKGNFPGRFSGRQFSNSRSEMNVSTLELGDSALYLCASSFQVNTGELFFGEGSRLTVL.

This clonotype was seen just once. The chain employs TRBV27 and TRBJ1-1; D unresolved. The germline V gene has CDR1 MNHEY and CDR2 SMNVEV (reference sequence). Trimming left V 0 bases short and J 0 bases short, with 8 bases between. The CDR3 spans 15 residues. CDR3 amino acids: CASSLSGVVNTEAFF. CDR3 nucleotide sequence: TGTGCCAGCAGTTTATCTGGGGTTGTGAACACTGAAGCTTTCTTT.

This clonotype was seen many times. The V and J genes are TRBV18 and TRBJ1-2; D not certain. The V gene's germline CDR1 is KGHSH and CDR2 LQKENI. The CDR3 runs 12 residues. V dropped 6 bases and J dropped 4 bases, with 9 bases sitting between them. As DNA, the CDR3 is TGTGCCAGCTCTCCCGAGGCCTATGGCTACACCTTC. Encoded protein: CASSPEAYGYTF.

The chain joins TRBV29-1 to TRBJ2-1; D uncertain. Trimming cost V 6 bases and J 9 bases, with 12 bases left between them. The CDR3 extends over 11 amino acids. The V gene's germline CDR1 is SQVTM and CDR2 ANQGSEA. The CDR3 DNA reads TGCAGCGTAAAGGGTTCGAGTGAGCAGTTCTTC. As protein: CSVKGSSEQFF.

This clonotype was seen more than once but under ten times. V and J are TRBV6-6 and TRBJ1-1; no definite D call. This CDR3 region has 15 residues. Trimming cost V 2 bases and J 1 base, with 11 bases left between them. Germline CDR1 is MNHNY and CDR2 is SVGAGI (reference sequence). The CDR3 bases are TGTGCCAGCAGTTACAATGTCCGCTCGAACACTGAAGCTTTCTTT. Translating gives CASSYNVRSNTEAFF.

A few counts support this clonotype. The chain is built from TRBV7-9 and TRBJ2-5, with 10 bases fitting TRBD1. V trimming: 8 bases; J trimming: 5 bases; junction bases outside the gene matches: 8. CDR1 and CDR2 from the germline V gene are SEHNR and FQNEAQ (reference sequence). CDR3 length equals 14 residues. The CDR3 DNA reads TGTGCCAGCGGACCCGGGACAGGGGAGGAGACCCAGTACTTC. Protein sequence: CASGPGTGEETQYF.

Points on this clonotype: This clone may be a read error of a much larger clone one base away. The chain couples TRBV20-1 to TRBJ2-5, with TRBD1 matching 7 bases. CDR3 length equals 13 residues. CDR1 and CDR2 (germline): DFQATT, SNEGSKA (reference sequence). The CDR3 sequence is CCGGRGLSETQYF. CDR3 sequence (DNA): TGCTGTGGCGGCAGGGGGTTGTCAGAGACCCAGTACTTC.

Concerning this clonotype itself: Possible read error: a much larger clone is one base away. The chain combines TRBV20-1 with TRBJ1-2; TRBD1 matches at 12 bases. CDR1 and CDR2 (germline): DFQATT, SNEGSKA (reference sequence). After removal of 0 bases from V and 10 bases from J, the junction contained 9 bases not matched to a gene. The CDR3 extends over 15 amino acids. The CDR3 sequence is CSARDPGQGALDYTF. The CDR3 DNA reads TGCAGTGCTAGAGACCCGGGACAGGGGGCTCTCGACTACACCTTC.

The rearrangement links TRBV18 to TRBJ1-2; 8 bases agree with TRBD1. After removal of 3 bases from V and 1 base from J, the junction contained 7 bases not matched to a gene. The CDR3 consists of 16 residues. Germline CDR1 and CDR2: KGHSH and LQKENI. DNA of the CDR3: TGTGCCAGCTCACCGCCAACAGGGGGAGGTAACTATGGCTACACCTTC. It yields the protein CASSPPTGGGNYGYTF. Based on the CDR3 plus reference TRBV18 and TRBJ1-2, the full variable domain is NAGVMQNPRHLVRRRGQEARLRCSPMKGHSHVYWYRQLPEEGLKFMVYLQKENIIDESGMPKERFSAEFPKEGPSILRIQQVVRGDSAAYFCASSPPTGGGNYGYTFGSGTRLTVV.

This clonotype was observed a few times. Its ends do not fully match the called genes, so a read error is possible. The chain's CDR3 is CSARDGRDAGANVRTF. The CDR3 nucleotides read TGCAGTGCTAGAGATGGTAGGGATGCTGGGGCCAACGTCCGGACTTTC. The chain couples TRBV20-1 to TRBJ2-6; D is perhaps TRBD1 (5 bases). The CDR3 has 16 amino acids. Germline-derived CDR1 and CDR2 are DFQATT and SNEGSKA (reference sequence).

This chain connects TRBV7-2 to TRBJ1-2; the match to TRBD1 covers 11 bases. The CDR3 spans 16 residues. Germline trimming cut 0 bases from V and 2 bases from J; bases unmatched to any gene: 2. CDR1 is SGHTA, CDR2 FQGNSA, per germline. This chain's CDR3 is CASSLAGQGGNYGYTF. In DNA, the CDR3 is TGTGCCAGCAGCTTAGCGGGACAGGGGGGAAACTATGGCTACACCTTC. The full variable domain, with the rest looked up from reference TRBV7-2 and TRBJ1-2, is GAGVSQSPSNKVTEKGKDVELRCDPISGHTALYWYRQSLGQGLEFLIYFQGNSAPDKSGLPSDRFSAERTGGSVSTLTIQRTQQEDSAVYLCASSLAGQGGNYGYTFGSGTRLTVV.

This clonotype has just a few counts. This chain connects TRBV28 to TRBJ2-7; 9 bases align to TRBD1. V dropped 6 bases and J dropped 1; count of bases not matched to a gene: 10. This CDR3 contains 16 residues. Germline V lookup: CDR1 MDHEN, CDR2 SYDVKM. CDR3 nucleotides: TGTGCCAGCAGAGATTTTTCCGGACAGGGGTCCTACGAGCAGTACTTC. It specifies CASRDFSGQGSYEQYF.

In its sample, this clonotype was seen a few times. V is TRBV4-3 and J is TRBJ2-2; TRBD1 might be the D (6 bases). This CDR3 region has 12 residues. CDR1 LGHNA and CDR2 YSLEER come from the germline V gene. V was cut by 11 bases and J by 2 bases, with 9 bases left in between. Here the CDR3 DNA reads TGCGCCTCCGGGACAAACACCGGGGAGCTGTTTTTT. Protein sequence: CASGTNTGELFF.

This clonotype showed up just a few times. This chain connects TRBV12-3 or TRBV12-4 to TRBJ2-7, with 7 bases that match TRBD1. V dropped 5 bases and J dropped 9; count of bases not matched to a gene: 10. This CDR3 region has 13 residues. CDR3 loop: CASSPTGVSGQYF. The CDR3, as DNA: TGTGCCAGCAGTCCAACAGGGGTAAGCGGGCAGTACTTC.

V is TRBV6-5 and J is TRBJ2-7; perhaps TRBD2 as D (5 bases). The CDR3 contains 15 residues. Germline V gene data show CDR1 as MNHEY and CDR2 as SVGAGI. Trimming removed 4 bases at V and 3 bases at J, with 16 bases between. This CDR3 is CASSSPGRERYEQYF. In DNA form, the CDR3 reads TGTGCCAGCAGTTCACCCGGACGGGAACGCTACGAGCAGTACTTC.

This clonotype was seen at least ten times. The chain combines TRBV9 with TRBJ2-7; D may match TRBD1 or TRBD2 (5 bases each). The CDR3 spans 14 residues. The V end lost 3 bases, the J end lost 2 bases, and 12 bases lay between the germline ends. CDR1 and CDR2 (germline): SGDLS, YYNGEE. This CDR3 is CASSAGTKPYEQYF. CDR3 in DNA: TGTGCCAGCAGCGCCGGGACCAAGCCCTACGAGCAGTACTTC.

The chain has TRBV6-5 and TRBJ2-3; the D gene is possibly TRBD2 (5 bases). V gave up 0 bases and J gave up 6 bases, with 22 bases separating them. Germline values: CDR1 MNHEY, CDR2 SVGAGI. CDR3 length equals 18 residues. CDR3 DNA: TGTGCCAGCAGTTACTCGCTGGGAGCGGCTACAAACCAGGATACGCAGTATTTT. Translated, it gives CASSYSLGAATNQDTQYF.

The chain is built from TRBV11-2 and TRBJ2-1; 10 nucleotides align to TRBD1. The J segment lost 10 bases and the V segment lost 1 base, leaving 7 bases of the junction unmatched. This CDR3 spans 15 amino acids. Germline assignment: CDR1 SGHAT and CDR2 FQNNGV. The CDR3 DNA is TGTGCCAGCAGCTTAGGGACAGGGGGATCCTACGAGCAGTTCTTC. Encoded protein: CASSLGTGGSYEQFF.

This chain joins TRBV5-1 and TRBJ2-1; 7 nucleotides agree with TRBD2. The CDR3 runs 15 residues. The germline gives CDR1 SGHRS, CDR2 YFSETQ. V lost 4 bases and J lost 9; bases outside the gene matches: 13. The CDR3 nucleotides are TGCGCCAGCAGCGATAAAAGCACGGGGGGACCTGAGCAGTTCTTC. Protein: CASSDKSTGGPEQFF.

This chain uses TRBV2 with TRBJ2-4, with a weak D call TRBD2 (6 bases). CDR1 is SNHLY and CDR2 is FYNNEI in the germline V gene. Trimming removed 7 bases at V and 7 bases at J, with 17 bases between. The CDR3 consists of 14 residues. Written as DNA, the CDR3 is TGTGCCAGCACCTCACAATCGGGGAGGAACATTCAGTACTTC. Encoded protein: CASTSQSGRNIQYF.

This clonotype came up once. Just one base apart from a much larger clone, this may be a read error. V gene TRBV7-3 combines with J gene TRBJ2-5, with D tentatively TRBD1 or TRBD2 (6 bases each). The DNA end lines up better with TRBJ2-1; the J call may be wrong. The germline V gene encodes CDR1 SGHTA and CDR2 FQGTGA. This CDR3 comprises 20 residues. Here the CDR3 reads CASSPQGGIRGRGDQETQFF. Here the CDR3 DNA reads TGTGCCAGCAGCCCACAAGGGGGGATAAGGGGCCGTGGGGATCAAGAGACCCAGTTCTTC.

This clonotype was recorded many times. The chain carries TRBV3-1 and TRBJ2-5; 8 nucleotides match TRBD1. The V and J ends lost 0 bases and 5 bases, in that order; junction bases with no gene match: 5. CDR3 size: 15 residues. The V gene's germline CDR1 is LGHDT and CDR2 YNNKEL (reference sequence). As DNA, the CDR3 is TGTGCCAGCAGCCAAGACAGGGGGCGTACGGAGACCCAGTACTTC. Translated, it gives CASSQDRGRTETQYF.

The V gene is TRBV15, the J gene TRBJ2-7; 8 nucleotides match TRBD2. V lost 6 bases and J lost 5; bases outside the gene matches: 12. Germline values: CDR1 LNHNV, CDR2 YYDKDF (reference sequence). The CDR3 sequence is 15 residues long. The CDR3 spells CATRDPGLELHEQYF. Written as DNA, the CDR3 is TGTGCCACCAGAGACCCGGGACTAGAGCTCCACGAGCAGTACTTC.

This clonotype was seen more than once but under ten times. The rearrangement links TRBV3-1 to TRBJ1-5, with D uncertain. Trimming cost V 0 bases and J 0 bases, with 9 bases left between them. The CDR3 totals 16 residues. Germline lookup yields CDR1 LGHDT and CDR2 YNNKEL (reference sequence). The CDR3: CASSQEGPYSNQPQHF. CDR3 nucleotides: TGTGCCAGCAGCCAAGAAGGTCCCTATAGCAATCAGCCCCAGCATTTT.